The 18 T cell receptor beta chains reported below all come from one sample, sequenced in a study of cytomegalovirus exposure and HLA in healthy donors. PCR used 60 Vbeta primers and 13 Jbeta primers. Sequenced by immunoSEQ multiplex PCR; TCRdb stores in-frame clones only, minus some. The sample yields about 120,000 clones, 10% seen once. Source material: PBMCs. The receptors originated from a woman under 30 in good health and CMV-seropositive.

This clone was counted between two and nine times. The V call is TRBV28, the J call TRBJ2-5, with TRBD1 matching 7 bases. J gave up 3 bases and V 5 bases, and 15 bases lay outside the gene matches. The CDR3 runs to 17 residues. CDR1 MDHEN and CDR2 SYDVKM come from the germline V gene. CDR3 nucleotides: TGTGCCAGCAGTCCCCCCACTCGACAGGGACCCGAAGAGACCCAGTACTTC. The encoded protein is CASSPPTRQGPEETQYF. The variable domain in full, completed from reference TRBV28 and TRBJ2-5, reads DVKVTQSSRYLVKRTGEKVFLECVQDMDHENMFWYRQDPGLGLRLIYFSYDVKMKEKGDIPEGYSVSREKKERFSLILESASTNQTSMYLCASSPPTRQGPEETQYFGPGTRLLVL.

This clone was picked up a small number of times. This specimen includes other DNA sequences encoding the same CDR3. The chain uses TRBV7-6 and TRBJ2-5; D is perhaps TRBD2 (6 bases). The germline CDR1 and CDR2 sequences are SGHVS and FNYEAQ. This CDR3 region has 15 residues. The V end was cut by 4 bases, the J end by 1 base, with 13 bases between. The CDR3 reads CASSSARGLQETQYF. The CDR3, as DNA: TGTGCCAGCAGCTCGGCGCGGGGACTCCAAGAGACCCAGTACTTC.

The gene calls are TRBV5-8 and TRBJ1-4; perhaps TRBD1 as D (5 bases). There are 14 residues in the CDR3. Germline V gene lookup returns CDR1 SGHTS and CDR2 YDEGEE. Trimming cost V 1 base and J 8 bases, with 12 bases left between them. The CDR3 DNA reads as TGTGCCAGCAGCTTGCCCGGCGGGGGGGAAAAACTGTTTTTT. Translation: CASSLPGGGEKLFF.

This clone was counted between two and nine times. The chain links TRBV7-6 to TRBJ2-2; unclear D gene. V was trimmed by 3 bases and J by 7 bases, leaving 12 bases between them. The germline gives CDR1 SGHVS, CDR2 FNYEAQ. CDR3 length equals 14 residues. CDR3: CASSFSPENGELFF. CDR3 bases: TGTGCCAGCAGCTTTAGCCCAGAGAACGGGGAGCTGTTTTTT.

This clone came up a few times. The rearrangement links TRBV18 to TRBJ2-1; 8 nucleotides match TRBD1. CDR1 and CDR2 from the germline V gene are KGHSH and LQKENI. After removal of 6 bases from V and 7 bases from J, the junction contained 14 bases not matched to a gene. The CDR3 is made up of 16 amino acids. This chain's CDR3 is CASSKGQGGLANEQFF. In DNA, the CDR3 is TGTGCCAGCTCTAAAGGACAGGGAGGTCTGGCTAATGAGCAGTTCTTC.

The rearrangement links TRBV28 to TRBJ2-1; 8 nucleotides agree with TRBD1. Trimming took 6 bases from V and 7 from J; bases not matched to a gene: 17. There are 17 residues in the CDR3. Germline V CDR1 and CDR2: MDHEN, SYDVKM. The CDR3 DNA follows: TGTGCCAGCAGACCATTAGCTCCGAGGACAGGGTGGAATGAGCAGTTCTTC. Residues: CASRPLAPRTGWNEQFF.

This clone was counted a few times. This chain uses TRBV11-2 with TRBJ1-4; the D gene is possibly TRBD1 (6 bases). The CDR3 contains 14 residues. Germline V lookup: CDR1 SGHAT, CDR2 FQNNGV. Trimming left V 3 bases short and J 7 bases short, with 12 bases between. CDR3 sequence reads: CASSLGAVGEKLFF. The CDR3 DNA follows: TGTGCCAGCAGCTTGGGGGCAGTGGGTGAAAAACTGTTTTTT.

Only a few counts were recorded for this clone. The V and J genes are TRBV9 and TRBJ2-5; maybe TRBD2 (6 bases). The length of the CDR3 is 14 residues. Trimming cost V 3 bases and J 2 bases, with 11 bases left between them. Germline CDR1 reads SGDLS; CDR2 reads YYNGEE. CDR3 sequence reads: CASSGRDFQETQYF. Here the CDR3 DNA reads TGTGCCAGCAGCGGCCGGGACTTTCAAGAGACCCAGTACTTC.

This clone has just a few counts. The chain couples TRBV10-3 to TRBJ1-2; D possibly corresponds to TRBD1 (6 bases). CDR1 is ENHRY, CDR2 SYGVKD, per germline. V was cut by 5 bases and J by 3 bases, with 16 bases left in between. The CDR3 has 15 amino acids. The CDR3: CAISLVAGVHYGYTF. The CDR3, as DNA: TGTGCCATCAGTCTCGTGGCAGGGGTTCACTATGGCTACACCTTC.

The gene calls are TRBV28 and TRBJ1-4, with TRBD1 as a possible D gene (5 bases). CDR1 MDHEN and CDR2 SYDVKM come from the germline V gene. The CDR3 has 12 residues. With 5 bases removed from V and 8 bases from J, the gap between germline ends came to 9 bases. The CDR3 bases are TGTGCCAGCAGTGGGGGACTAGAAAAACTGTTTTTT. This codes for CASSGGLEKLFF.

This clone turned up a few times. The J gene is TRBJ2-7, the V gene TRBV11-2; D may be TRBD2 (5 bases). V lost 0 bases and J 2 bases, leaving 8 bases between the germline ends. CDR1 SGHAT and CDR2 FQNNGV come from the germline V gene. The CDR3 covers 14 residues. The CDR3 protein is CASSLDREPYEQYF. CDR3 sequence (DNA): TGTGCCAGCAGCTTAGATCGGGAACCCTACGAGCAGTACTTC.

This clone was seen only a few times. The V call is TRBV28, the J call TRBJ1-5, with 8 bases fitting TRBD1. CDR1 is MDHEN and CDR2 is SYDVKM in the germline V gene. V was clipped by 0 bases and J by 7 bases; unmatched bases: 5. This CDR3 region has 15 residues. This CDR3 reads CASSLWDRVAQPQHF. For the CDR3, the DNA is TGTGCCAGCAGTTTATGGGACAGGGTGGCCCAGCCCCAGCATTTT. Together with reference TRBV28 and TRBJ1-5, the CDR3 gives the full variable domain: DVKVTQSSRYLVKRTGEKVFLECVQDMDHENMFWYRQDPGLGLRLIYFSYDVKMKEKGDIPEGYSVSREKKERFSLILESASTNQTSMYLCASSLWDRVAQPQHFGDGTRLSIL.

The chain carries TRBV5-1 and TRBJ2-7, with D perhaps matching TRBD1 (6 bases). CDR1 SGHRS and CDR2 YFSETQ come from the germline V gene. The CDR3 is 14 amino acids. The ends were cut back, 4 bases at V and 2 bases at J, with 13 bases in the middle. In DNA form, the CDR3 reads TGCGCCAGCAGCAACCCCAGGGGCGCCTACGAGCAGTACTTC. This gives the protein CASSNPRGAYEQYF.

This clone was seen more than once but under ten times. The V and J genes are TRBV25-1 and TRBJ1-5; D is unresolved. Germline V gives CDR1 MGHDK, CDR2 SYGVNS. The CDR3 covers 14 residues. V lost 4 bases and J 1 base, leaving 8 bases between the germline ends. CDR3 in DNA: TGTGCCAGCAGTGCCGGGAACAGCAATCAGCCCCAGCATTTT. Translation gives CASSAGNSNQPQHF. The full variable domain, with the rest looked up from reference TRBV25-1 and TRBJ1-5, is EADIYQTPRYLVIGTGKKITLECSQTMGHDKMYWYQQDPGMELHLIHYSYGVNSTEKGDLSSESTVSRIRTEHFPLTLESARPSHTSQYLCASSAGNSNQPQHFGDGTRLSIL.

This clone was seen only a few times. The chain carries TRBV29-1 and TRBJ2-7; TRBD2 matches 7 bases. Germline CDR1 SQVTM, CDR2 ANQGSEA. This CDR3 contains 14 residues. The trim removed 4 bases at V and 7 bases at J, leaving 13 bases unmatched. CDR3: CSVGGSSGPSEQYF. The CDR3 nucleotides read TGCAGCGTTGGGGGGTCTAGCGGACCTTCGGAGCAGTACTTC.

The chain's CDR3 is CASSSTGTGEAFF. For the CDR3, the DNA is TGTGCCAGCAGCTCAACGGGGACAGGTGAAGCTTTCTTT. V and J are TRBV7-2 and TRBJ1-1, with 8 bases aligning to TRBD1. Germline V gives CDR1 SGHTA, CDR2 FQGNSA. V gave up 4 bases and J gave up 7 bases; unmatched junction bases: 5. The CDR3 totals 13 residues.

This clone was recorded a few times. The rearrangement links TRBV7-9 to TRBJ1-1; D possibly corresponds to TRBD1 (6 bases). Trimming cost V 2 bases and J 8 bases, with 12 bases left between them. The CDR3 contains 13 residues. Germline V gene lookup returns CDR1 SEHNR and CDR2 FQNEAQ (reference sequence). The CDR3 nucleotides read TGTGCCAGCAGCTTACGCCAGCAGGGGGAAGCTTTCTTT. This encodes CASSLRQQGEAFF.

This clone has only a few counts. V usage is TRBV2 and J usage is TRBJ2-1; TRBD1 is a possible D gene (6 bases). V dropped 11 bases and J dropped 0 bases, with 14 bases sitting between them. The CDR3 is made up of 14 amino acids. The germline gives CDR1 SNHLY, CDR2 FYNNEI. CDR3 bases: TGTGCCTCCTGGGGGCCGAACTCCTACAATGAGCAGTTCTTC. Residues: CASWGPNSYNEQFF.